The TCR beta chain described here comes from a study of T cell responses to AZD1222 COVID-19 vaccine. Worth noting for this clone: The antigen remains undetermined.

Trimming left V 3 bases short and J 6 bases short, with 11 bases between. The CDR3 has 13 residues. In germline, CDR1 is KGHSH, CDR2 LQKENI. Here immunoSEQ multiplex PCR was the method, and the copy in TCRdb shows in-frame clones only, minus some. The sample consists of fewer than 50,000 clones, 70% to 80% of them appearing once. Study outcomes and limitations: Most donors were white British, females outnumbered males, and clonal diversity was possibly underestimated.

The chain carries TRBV18 and TRBJ1-2; D gene ambiguous. Here the sequenced sample was peripheral blood, taken on day 0 of AZD1222 vaccination. This TCR was sampled from an adult in good health. The CDR3 protein is CASSPEEANGYTF. DNA for the CDR3: TGTGCCAGCTCACCGGAGGAGGCGAATGGCTACACCTTC.